This T cell receptor beta chain was captured by sequencing in a study of blood T cell repertoires in COVID-19. In the original workflow: Cell counts per sample came from amplifying reference gene primers. The protocol was immunoSEQ multiplex PCR, while the TCRdb copy is restricted to in-frame clones and leaves out a portion. V, J and clone size derive from that table, while D and trimming were established from the DNA sequence. The sample lists a few hundred thousand clones, 89% occurring once. V lost 1 base and J 5 bases, leaving 16 bases between the germline ends. CDR1 and CDR2 from the germline V gene are SGHRS and YFSETQ. CDR3 length: 15 residues.

The rearrangement links TRBV5-1 to TRBJ2-7; the D gene is possibly TRBD1 (5 bases). Material: peripheral blood. The TCR was taken from a man younger than 35 who had recovered from COVID-19. The CDR3 DNA reads TGCGCCAGCAGCTTGACAGGCCGTTTAACCAACGAGCAGTACTTC. Translation: CASSLTGRLTNEQYF.